These 15 T cell receptor beta chains originate from one sample sequenced in a study of T-cell memory formation after mild COVID-19. TCRdb independently ran MiXCR on the 5' RACE reads; one entry per CDR3 protein. The table lists 350,000 to 450,000 distinct CDR3 sequences, 20% to 25% of them singletons. Sequenced sample: PBMCs or a T cell subset sorted from them (not recorded which). These receptors came from an adult woman who had mild COVID-19 (a few samples of this study predate the infection). Cell type and time point are not known.

The V call is TRBV29-1, the J call TRBJ2-7, with TRBD1 matching over 9 bases. Germline V gives CDR1 SQVTM, CDR2 ANQGSEA. The V segment lost 5 bases and the J segment 5 bases; nucleotides outside the gene matches: 4. The CDR3 consists of 12 residues. The CDR3 loop is CSVRTGANEQYF. CDR3 DNA sequence: TGCAGCGTTCGGACAGGGGCAAACGAGCAGTACTTC.

This chain uses TRBV18 with TRBJ2-7; a possible D gene is TRBD2 (5 bases). The CDR3 runs to 14 residues. Per germline, CDR1 KGHSH and CDR2 LQKENI. V was shortened by 5 bases and J by 5 bases, with 16 bases between the two germline ends. The CDR3 loop reads CASSSPAGGHEQYF. The CDR3 nucleotides are TGTGCCAGCTCATCCCCGGCAGGCGGGCACGAGCAGTACTTC.

Many counts were recorded for this clonotype. The chain carries TRBV12-3 or TRBV12-4 and TRBJ2-7; no reliable D call. This CDR3 region has 12 residues. V lost 4 bases to trimming and J lost 4 bases, with 8 bases between them. The DNA of the CDR3 is TGTGCCAGCAGTTCTCAACATTACGAGCAGTACTTC. It is translated as CASSSQHYEQYF.

This clonotype has more than one count but fewer than ten. The J gene is TRBJ2-3, the V gene TRBV19; D may be TRBD1 or TRBD2 (7 bases each). The CDR3 is 14 residues long. Germline V lookup: CDR1 LNHDA, CDR2 SQIVND (reference sequence). V lost 7 bases and J lost 2, with 13 bases in between. CDR3 nucleotide sequence: TGTGCCAGTAAAGCAGGGGGGGACACAGATACGCAGTATTTT. Translating it yields CASKAGGDTDTQYF.

This clonotype showed up just a few times. This sequence joins TRBV5-1 and TRBJ2-1; D remains unclear. CDR1 and CDR2 from the germline V gene are SGHRS and YFSETQ. V gave up 7 bases and J gave up 0 bases, with 17 bases separating them. The CDR3 consists of 16 residues. CDR3 sequence (DNA): TGCGCCAGCCGACGCTACATCTTAAGCTCCTACAATGAGCAGTTCTTC. Amino acid sequence: CASRRYILSSYNEQFF.

This clonotype was detected a few times. The chain has TRBV7-9 and TRBJ1-1; unclear D gene. CDR3 length equals 13 residues. Germline V gene lookup returns CDR1 SEHNR and CDR2 FQNEAQ (reference sequence). Trimming removed 2 bases at V and 1 base at J, with 5 bases between. The CDR3 nucleotides read TGTGCCAGCAGCTTAATGGAGAACACTGAAGCTTTCTTT. Its translation: CASSLMENTEAFF.

The chain links TRBV7-9 to TRBJ2-5; D may be TRBD1 (7 bases). The CDR3 is 16 amino acids. Trimming shortened V by 1 base and J by 4 bases, and 16 bases separated the two germline ends. Germline lookup yields CDR1 SEHNR and CDR2 FQNEAQ (reference sequence). CDR3 nucleotide sequence: TGTGCCAGCAGCTTAGGACAGGGAGGTTCGGGAGAGACCCAGTACTTC. Translation: CASSLGQGGSGETQYF. Full variable domain (missing parts from reference TRBV7-9 and TRBJ2-5): DTGVSQNPRHKITKRGQNVTFRCDPISEHNRLYWYRQTLGQGPEFLTYFQNEAQLEKSRLLSDRFSAERPKGSFSTLEIQRTEQGDSAMYLCASSLGQGGSGETQYFGPGTRLLVL.

The chain has TRBV12-3 or TRBV12-4 and TRBJ2-2, with 7 bases aligning to TRBD2. J gave up 5 bases and V 5 bases, and 5 bases lay outside the gene matches. This CDR3 is built from 14 residues. CDR3 loop: CASSISSGTGELFF. The CDR3 DNA is TGTGCCAGCAGTATATCTAGCGGTACCGGGGAGCTGTTTTTT.

In its sample, this clonotype was seen a few times. The chain has TRBV30 and TRBJ1-2; D might be TRBD1 (6 bases). The CDR3 runs 11 residues. Germline CDR1 reads GTSNPN; CDR2 reads SVGIG (reference sequence). V gave up 4 bases and J gave up 7 bases, with 10 bases separating them. CDR3 residues: CAWTPGAGYTF. CDR3 nucleotide sequence: TGTGCCTGGACCCCAGGGGCTGGCTACACCTTC.

This clonotype has a single count. The rearrangement joins TRBV20-1 to TRBJ1-5; D gene unclear. The ends were cut back, 2 bases at V and 5 bases at J, with 13 bases in the middle. Germline V CDR1 and CDR2: DFQATT, SNEGSKA (reference sequence). The CDR3 runs to 14 residues. The CDR3 spells CSARPASPYQPQHF. The CDR3 region has the DNA TGCAGTGCTAGACCGGCCTCCCCTTATCAGCCCCAGCATTTT.

This clonotype appeared a few times. The V gene is TRBV12-3 or TRBV12-4, the J gene TRBJ1-5; D gene ambiguous. The CDR3 runs 13 residues. The V end lost 2 bases, the J end lost 7 bases, and 9 bases lay between the germline ends. The CDR3: CASSLTFGQPQHF. The CDR3, as DNA: TGTGCCAGCAGTTTAACCTTCGGGCAGCCCCAGCATTTT.

V is TRBV5-1 and J is TRBJ2-1; 11 bases align to TRBD1. This CDR3 comprises 18 residues. Looked up from germline, CDR1 is SGHRS and CDR2 is YFSETQ. Trimming took 2 bases from V and 6 from J; bases not matched to a gene: 13. The CDR3 spells CASSLEDRGPLVGNEQFF. The CDR3 DNA follows: TGCGCCAGCAGCTTAGAGGACAGGGGGCCCCTTGTAGGCAATGAGCAGTTCTTC. The full variable domain, completed using reference TRBV5-1 and TRBJ2-1, is KAGVTQTPRYLIKTRGQQVTLSCSPISGHRSVSWYQQTPGQGLQFLFEYFSETQRNKGNFPGRFSGRQFSNSRSEMNVSTLELGDSALYLCASSLEDRGPLVGNEQFFGPGTRLTVL.

CDR3 nucleotide sequence: TGTGCCAGCAAGCGACTAGCGGGGGGGTATACCACAGATACGCAGTATTTT. It yields the protein CASKRLAGGYTTDTQYF. The chain carries TRBV27 and TRBJ2-3; TRBD2 aligns across 14 bases. This CDR3 has 17 amino acids. The ends lost 7 bases at V and 2 bases at J; junction bases unmatched: 8. Germline CDR1 reads MNHEY; CDR2 reads SMNVEV (reference sequence).

The chain uses TRBV10-2 and TRBJ2-4, with 11 bases lining up with TRBD2. This CDR3 has 15 amino acids. Looked up from germline, CDR1 is WSHSY and CDR2 is SAAADI. V was clipped by 8 bases and J by 5 bases; unmatched bases: 8. The CDR3 is CASSPQGLAENIQYF. The CDR3 bases are TGCGCCAGCTCGCCTCAGGGACTAGCGGAAAACATTCAGTACTTC.

This clonotype was recorded a few times. The chain combines TRBV15 with TRBJ2-2; D remains unclear. In germline, CDR1 is LNHNV, CDR2 YYDKDF (reference sequence). CDR3 size: 12 residues. The germline V and J ends were trimmed by 2 bases and 8 bases, with 6 bases remaining between them. The CDR3 loop reads CATSRTTGELFF. The CDR3 DNA sequence: TGTGCCACCAGCAGAACGACGGGGGAGCTGTTTTTT.